These 26 T cell receptor beta chains were all obtained from the same sample, sequenced in a study of T cell responses to AZD1222 COVID-19 vaccine. The data were produced by immunoSEQ multiplex PCR, yet TCRdb's version contains in-frame clones alone and is incomplete. This table holds approximately 100,000 clones, 91% found once. The specimen comprised peripheral blood, sampled on day 0 of AZD1222 vaccination. Receptor source: an adult in good health.

The gene calls are TRBV29-1 and TRBJ2-2, with TRBD1 identical over 8 bases. This CDR3 contains 14 residues. The germline gives CDR1 SQVTM, CDR2 ANQGSEA. The trim removed 4 bases at V and 7 bases at J, leaving 8 bases unmatched. CDR3 loop: CSVGTGNLGGELFF. For the CDR3, the DNA is TGCAGCGTTGGGACAGGGAATTTGGGCGGGGAGCTGTTTTTT.

The genes are TRBV5-6 and TRBJ1-5; D gene ambiguous. The germline V gene has CDR1 SGHDT and CDR2 YYEEEE. The CDR3 totals 16 residues. Trimming cost V 0 bases and J 3 bases, with 13 bases left between them. The CDR3 region has the DNA TGTGCCAGCAGCTTGGGCGGACTGCTTTCCAATCAGCCCCAGCATTTT. Amino acids: CASSLGGLLSNQPQHF.

CDR3 DNA sequence: TGTGCCAGCAGCCCCGAAAACGGGAACACCATATATTTT. Amino acid sequence: CASSPENGNTIYF. The chain recombines TRBV5-6 with TRBJ1-3; D uncertain. CDR1 is SGHDT, CDR2 YYEEEE, per germline. CDR3 length equals 13 residues. Trimming removed 4 bases at V and 7 bases at J, with 12 bases between.

V usage is TRBV2 and J usage is TRBJ2-7; tentative D call: TRBD1 (5 bases). The germline gives CDR1 SNHLY, CDR2 FYNNEI. V was clipped by 4 bases and J by 6 bases, with 16 bases between them. The CDR3 has 14 amino acids. Written as DNA, the CDR3 is TGTGCCAGCAGTGCGGATCTGGGGCCAGCCGAGCAGTACTTC. Protein: CASSADLGPAEQYF.

The chain's CDR3 is CASSSDRGTFQNTEAFF. DNA of the CDR3: TGTGCCAGCAGTTCCGACAGGGGCACATTTCAGAACACTGAAGCTTTCTTT. The V call is TRBV6-4, the J call TRBJ1-1; 8 bases are a match to TRBD1. CDR1 is MRHNA and CDR2 is SNTAGT in the germline V gene. This CDR3 is 17 amino acids long. Trimming took 5 bases from V and 1 from J; bases not matched to a gene: 12.

As DNA, the CDR3 is TGTGCCTGGAGGCGGGTCAGGGGCGGCTACACCTTC. This sequence encodes CAWRRVRGGYTF. The chain has TRBV30 and TRBJ1-2, with D tentatively TRBD1 (6 bases). Germline V lookup: CDR1 GTSNPN, CDR2 SVGIG (reference sequence). The CDR3 runs 12 residues. V lost 3 bases and J lost 8, with 13 bases in between. Together with reference TRBV30 and TRBJ1-2, the CDR3 gives the full variable domain: SQTIHQWPATLVQPVGSPLSLECTVEGTSNPNLYWYRQAAGRGLQLLFYSVGIGQISSEVPQNLSASRPQDRQFILSSKKLLLSDSGFYLCAWRRVRGGYTFGSGTRLTVV.

This clone appeared a single time. The chain employs TRBV27 and TRBJ1-6; D is possibly TRBD1 (5 bases). Germline V gene sequence: CDR1 MNHEY, CDR2 SMNVEV (reference sequence). The CDR3 totals 14 residues. V was shortened by 4 bases and J by 10 bases, with 14 bases between the two germline ends. The DNA of the CDR3 is TGTGCCAGCAGTTCCCCAGGGTTAGGGTCACCCCTCCACTTT. It specifies CASSSPGLGSPLHF.

The J gene is TRBJ2-3, the V gene TRBV30; maybe TRBD1 (5 bases). The V and J ends lost 3 bases and 9 bases respectively, with 13 bases between them. This CDR3 is 12 amino acids long. In germline, CDR1 is GTSNPN, CDR2 SVGIG (reference sequence). CDR3 residues: CAWRSHQGTQYF. The CDR3 region has the DNA TGTGCCTGGAGATCTCATCAGGGAACGCAGTATTTT. Together with reference TRBV30 and TRBJ2-3, the CDR3 gives the full variable domain: SQTIHQWPATLVQPVGSPLSLECTVEGTSNPNLYWYRQAAGRGLQLLFYSVGIGQISSEVPQNLSASRPQDRQFILSSKKLLLSDSGFYLCAWRSHQGTQYFGPGTRLTVL.

This rearrangement joins TRBV3-1 (or the pseudogene TRBV3-2) to TRBJ2-7; the match to TRBD2 covers 12 bases. V lost 3 bases, J lost 3 bases, and 3 bases stayed unmatched. Germline assignment: CDR1 LGHDT and CDR2 YNNKEL (reference sequence). This CDR3 spans 15 amino acids. As DNA, the CDR3 is TGTGCCAGCAGCCAGACTAGCGGGAGAGACTACGAGCAGTACTTC. Translated, it gives CASSQTSGRDYEQYF.

This clone appeared once. V is TRBV7-2 and J is TRBJ1-6; weak D call: TRBD1 (5 bases). This CDR3 comprises 16 residues. CDR1 SGHTA and CDR2 FQGNSA come from the germline V gene. Between the trimmed V and J ends, which lost 4 bases and 6 bases, there was a span of 16 bases. CDR3 in amino acids: CASSSPAGRSNSPLHF. The CDR3 DNA reads as TGTGCCAGCAGCTCCCCTGCGGGACGGTCTAATTCACCCCTCCACTTT.

The chain employs TRBV11-2 and TRBJ2-3, with TRBD2 matching over 15 bases. The CDR3 is 17 amino acids. Germline lookup yields CDR1 SGHAT and CDR2 FQNNGV. V was clipped by 4 bases and J by 6 bases; unmatched bases: 8. Here the CDR3 reads CASSSNGLAGGMDTQYF. CDR3 DNA: TGTGCCAGCAGCTCGAACGGACTAGCGGGAGGGATGGATACGCAGTATTTT.

A single count supports this clone. V is TRBV12-5 and J is TRBJ2-3; no firm D call. Germline CDR1 is LGHNT and CDR2 is FRNRAP. Trimming took off 3 bases at V and 6 bases at J, with 4 bases between the two ends. The CDR3 runs to 11 residues. DNA of the CDR3: TGTGCTAGTGGTTTCGGCGATACGCAGTATTTT. Its translation is CASGFGDTQYF.

The chain combines TRBV27 with TRBJ2-5; D may be TRBD1 (7 bases). V lost 4 bases to trimming and J lost 2 bases, with 17 bases between them. There are 16 residues in the CDR3. From germline, CDR1 is MNHEY and CDR2 SMNVEV (reference sequence). CDR3 DNA: TGTGCCAGCAGTTCCCCCCGACAGGGAGGACAAGAGACCCAGTACTTC. Translating gives CASSSPRQGGQETQYF.

The rearrangement uses TRBV18 and TRBJ1-2; 7 bases align to TRBD1. The CDR3 extends over 16 amino acids. In germline, CDR1 is KGHSH, CDR2 LQKENI. V was clipped by 6 bases and J by 0 bases; unmatched bases: 10. The DNA for the CDR3 is TGTGCCAGCTCCGACGGGGACAGACCTCCTAACTATGGCTACACCTTC. Protein sequence: CASSDGDRPPNYGYTF.

This chain connects TRBV19 to TRBJ1-1, with D uncertain. V was cut by 7 bases and J by 4 bases, with 16 bases left in between. The CDR3 loop spans 14 amino acids. The germline V gene has CDR1 LNHDA and CDR2 SQIVND (reference sequence). The CDR3 region is CASTLGRTSTEAFF. Here the CDR3 DNA reads TGTGCCAGTACCTTAGGACGGACTAGCACTGAAGCTTTCTTT.

The V call is TRBV5-1, the J call TRBJ2-1; D is possibly TRBD1 or TRBD2 (5 bases each). Trimming shortened V by 4 bases and J by 4 bases, and 15 bases separated the two germline ends. The CDR3 contains 15 residues. CDR1 and CDR2 (germline): SGHRS, YFSETQ. CDR3 sequence reads: CASSVLDEGYNEQFF. CDR3 bases: TGCGCCAGCAGCGTGCTGGACGAGGGGTACAATGAGCAGTTCTTC.

The rearrangement joins TRBV13 to TRBJ1-1; 8 bases agree with TRBD1. With V trimmed by 5 bases and J by 10 bases, 12 bases remained unmatched. Germline loops: CDR1 PRHDT, CDR2 FYEKMQ (reference sequence). CDR3 size: 14 residues. The CDR3 DNA follows: TGTGCCAGCAGCCGAGAAGGACAGGGACTCGGAGCTTTCTTT. Its protein product is CASSREGQGLGAFF.

The gene calls are TRBV4-1 and TRBJ1-1; weak D call: TRBD1 (6 bases). The CDR3 runs 14 residues. The germline V gene encodes CDR1 MGHRA and CDR2 YSYEKL. Trimming stripped 6 bases from V and 1 base from J, with 12 bases between. The CDR3 coding sequence is TGCGCCAGCAGTGGTGGGGGCCCGAACACTGAAGCTTTCTTT. Encoded protein: CASSGGGPNTEAFF.

This chain joins TRBV5-6 and TRBJ1-4, with D possibly matching TRBD1 (5 bases). Trimming took 4 bases from V and 10 from J, leaving 14 bases between them. Germline lookup yields CDR1 SGHDT and CDR2 YYEEEE. The CDR3 runs 13 residues. Written as DNA, the CDR3 is TGTGCCAGCAGCCGACAGCCTTCGGGAAAACTGTTTTTT. This gives the protein CASSRQPSGKLFF.

This chain links TRBV28 with TRBJ2-7, with D perhaps TRBD2 (6 bases). Germline assignment: CDR1 MDHEN and CDR2 SYDVKM. This CDR3 comprises 14 residues. V dropped 5 bases and J dropped 6 bases, with 17 bases sitting between them. The CDR3 spells CASSVAVGYGEQYF. In nucleotides, the CDR3 is TGTGCCAGCAGTGTAGCGGTTGGGTACGGCGAGCAGTACTTC.

The chain couples TRBV7-8 to TRBJ1-3; D is unclear. V lost 1 base, J lost 4 bases, and 5 bases lay in between. This CDR3 is 13 amino acids long. Germline V gives CDR1 SGHVS, CDR2 FQNEAQ. CDR3 residues: CASSLVKGNTIYF. In DNA form, the CDR3 reads TGTGCCAGCAGCTTAGTCAAAGGAAACACCATATATTTT.

Written as DNA, the CDR3 is TGTGCCAGCAGTTCTTTTTCCCCGGGACAAACCTACGAGCAGTACTTC. Its protein is CASSSFSPGQTYEQYF. The chain recombines TRBV27 with TRBJ2-7, with a possible D match to TRBD1 (6 bases). Germline V gives CDR1 MNHEY, CDR2 SMNVEV (reference sequence). The CDR3 consists of 16 residues. V dropped 4 bases and J dropped 2 bases, with 18 bases sitting between them.

This clone was counted once. The V gene is TRBV28, the J gene TRBJ2-7; either TRBD1 or TRBD2 may fit D (5 bases each). CDR3 length: 13 amino acids. Trimming stripped 8 bases from V and 0 bases from J, with 11 bases between. Germline loops: CDR1 MDHEN, CDR2 SYDVKM. CDR3 nucleotide sequence: TGTGCCAGCGGGGGAGTTAACTCCTACGAGCAGTACTTC. Amino acids: CASGGVNSYEQYF.

The CDR3 spells CASSQPLVTYNEQFF. In nucleotides, the CDR3 is TGTGCCAGCAGCCAACCCCTGGTGACCTACAATGAGCAGTTCTTC. The chain uses TRBV4-2 and TRBJ2-1; unclear D gene. V shed 2 bases and J shed 2 bases, with 10 bases lying between them. The CDR3 has 15 residues. The V gene's germline CDR1 is LGHNA and CDR2 YNFKEQ.

The chain is built from TRBV9 and TRBJ1-6; D gene unclear. The V end was cut by 4 bases, the J end by 5 bases, with 13 bases between. The CDR3 has 15 amino acids. Germline lookup yields CDR1 SGDLS and CDR2 YYNGEE. Here the CDR3 reads CASSSGDVHNSPLHF. DNA of the CDR3: TGTGCCAGCAGCAGCGGTGATGTCCATAATTCACCCCTCCACTTT.

The chain has TRBV18 and TRBJ2-7; D unclear. The ends were cut back, 3 bases at V and 1 base at J, with 10 bases in the middle. The CDR3 is made up of 14 amino acids. Looked up from germline, CDR1 is KGHSH and CDR2 is LQKENI. In DNA form, the CDR3 reads TGTGCCAGCTCACCGTCGGAAGCGTCCTACGAGCAGTACTTC. Its translation: CASSPSEASYEQYF.